This T cell receptor beta chain is drawn from a study of cytomegalovirus exposure and HLA in healthy donors. About the study: Researchers previously reported finding roughly 120 million unique TCR beta sequences from approximately 200 million T cells. Study findings and constraints: Reportedly, a later analysis found an Asian-associated ancestry cluster had fewer N-insertions than the approximately 700-donor mean. Accurate predictions that matched the HLA-A and HLA-B alleles of most subjects were reportedly made from TCR beta sequences. The study flagged around 150 TCR beta chains as cytomegalovirus-associated.

The CDR3 totals 15 residues. Trimming removed 5 bases from V and 4 bases from J, with 17 bases in between. Looked up from germline, CDR1 is SGHTA and CDR2 is FQGNSA. Primers included in the PCR were 60 Vbeta and 13 Jbeta primers. The assay was immunoSEQ multiplex PCR, and TCRdb's table has in-frame clones only and misses some. The sample carries 210,000 or so clones, more than 60% recorded once. Comment on this clone: Its antigen remains unidentified.

The source material was PBMCs. The genes are TRBV7-2 and TRBJ2-5; D may be TRBD2 (6 bases). This sequence was found in a woman aged 25 to 39 in good health and CMV-seropositive. The CDR3 DNA sequence: TGTGCCAGCAGCCTCCGCAGGCGGGGTGGAGAGACCCAGTACTTC. Amino acid sequence: CASSLRRRGGETQYF.